A selection of T cell receptor beta chains follows, all from one sample in a study of shared T cell receptors in the human thymus. The table came from immunoSEQ multiplex PCR; TCRdb's copy has only in-frame clones and leaves some out. Of hundreds of thousands of clones listed, more than 75% are singletons. These same data were also listed under a study on human thymus T cells.

The sequencing input was thymocytes. The source of these receptors is a boy under two years old with a congenital heart defect. Each CDR3 is given with its conserved first and last residue. Fields, in order: D gene, V gene, clone size, J gene, CDR3 DNA, CDR3 protein. A D gene is named only where the DNA matches it firmly. For some rows the clone size is stated as once, few or many, or as a class when expanded; others skip it.

D: TRBD1
V: TRBV25-1
size: .
J: TRBJ1-1
DNA: TGTGCCAGCAGTGACGGGGCCGGGACAGGGGGAGACACTGAAGCTTTCTTT
CDR3: CASSDGAGTGGDTEAFF

D: TRBD2
V: TRBV10-3
size: .
J: TRBJ2-1
DNA: TGTGCCATCAGTGACAAGGGGACTAGCGGGAGGAGCTACAATGAGCAGTTCTTC
CDR3: CAISDKGTSGRSYNEQFF

D: TRBD2
V: TRBV7-7
size: .
J: TRBJ2-2
DNA: TGTGCTAGCAGCCCCGACGCGGGGGAGCGGGAGGGCCCGGCCGGGGAGCTGTTTTTT
CDR3: CASSPDAGEREGPAGELFF

D: .
V: TRBV11-3
size: .
J: TRBJ2-3
DNA: TGTGCCAGCAGCTTCCAGGGGCCAGATACGCAGTATTTT
CDR3: CASSFQGPDTQYF

D: .
V: TRBV2
size: .
J: TRBJ1-3
DNA: TGTGCCAGCAGTGTTGGGGGGGGACCTGGAAACACCATATATTTT
CDR3: CASSVGGGPGNTIYF

D: .
V: TRBV4-3
size: .
J: TRBJ2-5
DNA: TGCGCCAGCAGCCAAGGGGGCCTAGGGGAGACCCAGTACTTC
CDR3: CASSQGGLGETQYF

D: TRBD1
V: TRBV5-1
size: .
J: TRBJ2-1
DNA: TGCGCCAGCAGCTCGACAGGGGGCGGCAGATTGGATGAGCAGTTCTTC
CDR3: CASSSTGGGRLDEQFF

D: .
V: TRBV13
size: once
J: TRBJ2-5
DNA: TGTGCCAGCAGCCCACCCCCCTCCGGGCCCCGCGGGTGGGAGACCCAGTACTTC
CDR3: CASSPPPSGPRGWETQYF

D: TRBD2
V: TRBV7-9
size: .
J: TRBJ2-7
DNA: TGTGCCAGCAGCTTAGATTTACTAGCGGGACGCCCTGGGAGTGCCGAGCAGTACTTC
CDR3: CASSLDLLAGRPGSAEQYF

D: .
V: TRBV9
size: .
J: TRBJ1-5
DNA: TGTGCCAGCAGCCGGGGGGTGGATCAGCCCCAGCATTTT
CDR3: CASSRGVDQPQHF

D: .
V: TRBV4-2
size: .
J: TRBJ2-7
DNA: TGTGCCAGCAGCCAAGGGGGGGGGCAATCCTACGAGCAGTACTTC
CDR3: CASSQGGGQSYEQYF

D: .
V: TRBV28
size: .
J: TRBJ2-6
DNA: TGTGCCAGAAGCCGTATCAGGGACAACCTACCTGGGGCCAACGTCCTGACTTTC
CDR3: CARSRIRDNLPGANVLTF

D: .
V: TRBV5-5
size: few
J: TRBJ2-7
DNA: TGTGCCAGCAGCTGGGAGGGGACAGGCTCTGCCGACGAGCAGTACTTC
CDR3: CASSWEGTGSADEQYF

D: TRBD1
V: TRBV11-3
size: .
J: TRBJ2-1
DNA: TGTGCCAGCAGCAGGGGACAGGGGACCTACAATGAGCAGTTCTTC
CDR3: CASSRGQGTYNEQFF

D: TRBD2
V: TRBV28
size: .
J: TRBJ2-7
DNA: TGTGCCAGCAGTTTCAAATCAGCGGGACCTCCCTACGAGCAGTACTTC
CDR3: CASSFKSAGPPYEQYF

D: TRBD2
V: TRBV18
size: few
J: TRBJ2-2
DNA: TGTGCCAGCTCACTGTCTAGCGGGGCAAACACCGGGGAGCTGTTTTTT
CDR3: CASSLSSGANTGELFF

D: .
V: TRBV28
size: .
J: TRBJ2-3
DNA: TGTGCCAGCAGTTTTGGCAGGGGCGATACGCAGTATTTT
CDR3: CASSFGRGDTQYF

D: TRBD1
V: TRBV6-4
size: .
J: TRBJ1-5
DNA: TGTGCCAGCAGCCCCGACAGGGTGTGCGATCAGCCCCAGCATTTT
CDR3: CASSPDRVCDQPQHF

D: TRBD2
V: TRBV5-4
size: .
J: TRBJ2-1
DNA: TGTGCCAGCAGCTTGGAGAGCCTAGCGGGACCCCAGTACTACAATGAGCAGTTCTTC
CDR3: CASSLESLAGPQYYNEQFF

D: TRBD2
V: TRBV6-4
size: once
J: TRBJ2-7
DNA: TGTGCCAGCAGTGACTTGAGGGAGCGGGAGCTCTACGAGCAGTACTTC
CDR3: CASSDLRERELYEQYF

D: TRBD1
V: TRBV6-1
size: .
J: TRBJ1-5
DNA: TGTGCCAGCAGGGGGACAGGGGACCAGCCCCAGCATTTT
CDR3: CASRGTGDQPQHF

D: .
V: TRBV7-2
size: few
J: TRBJ2-5
DNA: TGTGCCAGCAGCTTAGCGGGGGCGTGGGAGACCCAGTACTTC
CDR3: CASSLAGAWETQYF

D: TRBD2
V: TRBV5-8
size: .
J: TRBJ2-1
DNA: TGTGCCAGCAGCTTGGGAACTAGCGGATTCTACAATGAGCAGTTCTTC
CDR3: CASSLGTSGFYNEQFF

D: TRBD1
V: TRBV30
size: .
J: TRBJ1-2
DNA: TGTGCCTGGAGGGGACAGAACTATGGCTACACCTTC
CDR3: CAWRGQNYGYTF

D: TRBD2
V: TRBV2
size: .
J: TRBJ2-7
DNA: TGTGCCAGCAGTGTTCCACTCAGCGGGAGTGGGTACGAGCAGTACTTC
CDR3: CASSVPLSGSGYEQYF

D: .
V: TRBV20-1
size: .
J: TRBJ1-2
DNA: TGCAGTGCTAGTTTTTCAGGGCCCTACACCTTC
CDR3: CSASFSGPYTF

D: .
V: TRBV9
size: once
J: TRBJ2-5
DNA: TGTGCCAGCAGCGTAGCCTCCCGGGAGACCCAGTACTTC
CDR3: CASSVASRETQYF

D: TRBD2
V: TRBV7-9
size: .
J: TRBJ2-7
DNA: TGTGCCAGCAGCCCCGTATCAGGGCGGGGGTACGAGCAGTACTTC
CDR3: CASSPVSGRGYEQYF

D: .
V: TRBV6-6
size: few
J: TRBJ1-4
DNA: TGTGCCAGCAGTCATTCTGATAGTAATGAAAAACTGTTTTTT
CDR3: CASSHSDSNEKLFF

D: .
V: TRBV28
size: .
J: TRBJ2-7
DNA: TGTGCCAGCAGTTTTCTGGGGGCTCGGAACGAGCAGTACTTC
CDR3: CASSFLGARNEQYF

D: TRBD2
V: TRBV10-3
size: .
J: TRBJ2-1
DNA: TGTGCCATCAGTGAGTCGCTAGCGGGAGGTAATGAGCAGTTCTTC
CDR3: CAISESLAGGNEQFF

D: TRBD2
V: TRBV5-4
size: .
J: TRBJ2-7
DNA: TGTGCCAGCAGCTTGGCTAGCGGAACCTCCTACGAGCAGTACTTC
CDR3: CASSLASGTSYEQYF

D: TRBD1
V: TRBV13
size: .
J: TRBJ2-1
DNA: TGTGCCAGCAGCTTAGCGGTGCACAGGGGGCTGAATGAGCAGTTCTTC
CDR3: CASSLAVHRGLNEQFF

D: .
V: TRBV30
size: .
J: TRBJ1-3
DNA: TGTGCCTGGAGTTTATCCGGGACACCAGGAAACACCATATATTTT
CDR3: CAWSLSGTPGNTIYF

D: TRBD2
V: TRBV6-5
size: .
J: TRBJ2-1
DNA: TGTGCCAGCAGTTACTGGGGGAGCGGGGTGCGTGAGCAGTTCTTC
CDR3: CASSYWGSGVREQFF

D: .
V: TRBV19
size: .
J: TRBJ1-2
DNA: TGTGCCAGTAGTATAGTTGGACAGCCACAAAGTCCCTATGGCTACACCTTC
CDR3: CASSIVGQPQSPYGYTF

D: .
V: TRBV14
size: .
J: TRBJ1-1
DNA: TGTGCCAGCAGCCAGGCCATGAACACTGAAGCTTTCTTT
CDR3: CASSQAMNTEAFF

D: .
V: TRBV5-1
size: .
J: TRBJ1-1
DNA: TGCGCCAGCAGCTTGGCCGTACGGGGGAACACTGAAGCTTTCTTT
CDR3: CASSLAVRGNTEAFF

D: TRBD2
V: TRBV25-1
size: .
J: TRBJ2-1
DNA: TGTGCCAGCACGAGGGGCGGGAGGGCCTTCAGTGAGCAGTTCTTC
CDR3: CASTRGGRAFSEQFF

D: TRBD2
V: TRBV5-4
size: .
J: TRBJ2-7
DNA: TGTGCCAGCACCGTAGCGGGATTAAACTACGAGCAGTACTTC
CDR3: CASTVAGLNYEQYF

D: TRBD1
V: TRBV28
size: few
J: TRBJ2-5
DNA: TGTGCCAGCAGCTGGACAGGGGGACGGGAGACCCAGTACTTC
CDR3: CASSWTGGRETQYF

D: .
V: TRBV29-1
size: .
J: TRBJ2-1
DNA: TGCAGTGGCCGGGGGCTAGCGGATGAGCAGTTCTTC
CDR3: CSGRGLADEQFF

D: TRBD2
V: TRBV9
size: .
J: TRBJ2-3
DNA: TGTGCCAGCAGCCCCTCCGGGGCTAGCGGGTTTACAGATACGCAGTATTTT
CDR3: CASSPSGASGFTDTQYF

D: .
V: TRBV28
size: .
J: TRBJ2-6
DNA: TGTGCCAGCTGTCGGTGGACTGGCGTCGCCGACGTCCTGACTTTC
CDR3: CASCRWTGVADVLTF

D: TRBD2
V: TRBV30
size: .
J: TRBJ2-1
DNA: TGTGCCTGGAGGATCCCTAGCGGGAGGGAGAACAATGAGCAGTTCTTC
CDR3: CAWRIPSGRENNEQFF

D: TRBD2
V: TRBV19
size: .
J: TRBJ2-5
DNA: TGTGCCAGTAGAAGGGGACTAGCGGGACAAGAGACCCAGTACTTC
CDR3: CASRRGLAGQETQYF

D: TRBD1
V: TRBV28
size: .
J: TRBJ2-7
DNA: TGTGCCAGCAGTTTATCGGGGTCAGGGGGCGGCTACGAGCAGTACTTC
CDR3: CASSLSGSGGGYEQYF

D: TRBD2
V: TRBV27
size: .
J: TRBJ2-1
DNA: TGTGCCAGCACCCCGGAGGGGCTAGCGGGAGGCAAAGCCGTGGTGGATGAGCAGTTCTTC
CDR3: CASTPEGLAGGKAVVDEQFF

D: .
V: TRBV5-6
size: .
J: TRBJ1-1
DNA: TGTGCCAGCAGCTTGGGGACTAACACTGAAGCTTTCTTT
CDR3: CASSLGTNTEAFF

D: .
V: TRBV5-3
size: .
J: TRBJ1-5
DNA: TGTGCCAGAAGCTTGGCCTGGCAGGGATGCAATCAGCCCCAGCATTTT
CDR3: CARSLAWQGCNQPQHF

D: TRBD2
V: TRBV27
size: .
J: TRBJ2-3
DNA: TGTGCCAGCAGTGGGGACCTAGCGGGCACAGATACGCAGTATTTT
CDR3: CASSGDLAGTDTQYF

D: TRBD2
V: TRBV29-1
size: few
J: TRBJ2-1
DNA: TGCAGCGTCCGAGGTACTAGCGGAAACAATGAGCAGTTCTTC
CDR3: CSVRGTSGNNEQFF

D: TRBD2
V: TRBV7-6
size: few
J: TRBJ2-7
DNA: TGTGCCAGCAGCTTATGGTCTAGCGGGACCACCCCCTACGAGCAGTACTTC
CDR3: CASSLWSSGTTPYEQYF

D: TRBD1
V: TRBV5-1
size: .
J: TRBJ1-1
DNA: TGCGCCAGCAGCTTGGGTCCCGGGACAGGGGAGGGGTCTGAAGCTTTCTTT
CDR3: CASSLGPGTGEGSEAFF

D: .
V: TRBV30
size: .
J: TRBJ1-2
DNA: TGTGCCTGGAGTGTCCCGAGGAGTAACTATGGCTACACCTTC
CDR3: CAWSVPRSNYGYTF

D: .
V: TRBV27
size: .
J: TRBJ1-1
DNA: TGTGCCAGCAGTTTTGATGCGGCGCGTCGGGACACTGAAGCTTTCTTT
CDR3: CASSFDAARRDTEAFF

D: .
V: TRBV5-6
size: .
J: TRBJ1-2
DNA: TGTGCCAGCACCGCTAACTATGGCTACACCTTC
CDR3: CASTANYGYTF

D: TRBD2
V: TRBV19
size: .
J: TRBJ2-1
DNA: TGTGCCAGTAGTATAAAATGGCGAGCGGGAAAGGCCAATGAGCAGTTCTTC
CDR3: CASSIKWRAGKANEQFF

D: .
V: TRBV6-1
size: once
J: TRBJ2-1
DNA: TGTGCCAGCAGTGAAGACCGATTTGGTAAGAGCTCCTACAATGAGCAGTTCTTC
CDR3: CASSEDRFGKSSYNEQFF